One and the same sample provided the 15 T cell receptor beta chains below, sequenced in a study of CD8 T cells in Susac syndrome. Random hexamers were used to reverse transcribe the RNA input (roughly 0.5 to 1 ug). TCRdb fed the immunoSEQ multiplex PCR reads into MiXCR, producing one record per CDR3 protein. Among about 210,000 distinct CDR3 sequences listed, about 95% were seen once. Sequencing used CD4+ T cells from PBMCs. The receptors stem from a human donor with Susac syndrome.

The chain uses TRBV4-2 and TRBJ2-1; D is ambiguous. The germline V and J ends were trimmed by 0 bases and 9 bases, with 18 bases remaining between them. Germline CDR1 LGHNA, CDR2 YNFKEQ. This CDR3 is built from 16 residues. CDR3 sequence reads: CASSQDLRAGLVEQFF. CDR3 nucleotide sequence: TGTGCCAGCAGCCAAGATCTAAGGGCTGGCTTGGTTGAGCAGTTCTTC.

The rearrangement joins TRBV6-5 to TRBJ2-5; D may match TRBD1 or TRBD2 (6 bases each). V was shortened by 5 bases and J by 5 bases, with 12 bases between the two germline ends. Germline loops: CDR1 MNHEY, CDR2 SVGAGI. The length of the CDR3 is 13 residues. CDR3 loop: CASSQTGRETQYF. The CDR3 nucleotides are TGTGCCAGCAGTCAAACAGGGAGGGAGACCCAGTACTTC.

The CDR3 region is CASRSGGAGEQFF. CDR3 coding DNA: TGTGCCAGTAGAAGCGGGGGGGCAGGAGAGCAGTTCTTC. This rearrangement joins TRBV19 to TRBJ2-1; 10 nucleotides match TRBD2. The junction had 6 bases not matched to a gene; V was cut back by 6 bases and J by 10 bases. Germline CDR1 and CDR2: LNHDA and SQIVND (reference sequence). The CDR3 is made up of 13 amino acids.

The J gene is TRBJ1-1, the V gene TRBV2, with TRBD1 identical over 7 bases. The CDR3 runs to 14 residues. From germline, CDR1 is SNHLY and CDR2 FYNNEI. J was trimmed by 1 base and V by 6 bases; bases with no gene match: 5. The CDR3 sequence is CASSRDRENTEAFF. The DNA for the CDR3 is TGTGCCAGCAGCCGTGACAGGGAGAACACTGAAGCTTTCTTT.

V gene TRBV30 combines with J gene TRBJ1-2, with 7 bases lining up with TRBD1. CDR1 and CDR2 from the germline V gene are GTSNPN and SVGIG (reference sequence). The V gene end was trimmed by 1 base and the J gene end by 2 bases; junction bases not matched to a gene: 7. The CDR3 has 15 amino acids. As DNA, the CDR3 is TGTGCCTGGAGTGCCGACAGGGAGGCGAACTATGGCTACACCTTC. It is translated as CAWSADREANYGYTF.

The chain links TRBV4-3 to TRBJ1-1; D may be TRBD1 (6 bases). V dropped 0 bases and J dropped 11 bases, with 16 bases sitting between them. CDR1 is LGHNA and CDR2 is YSLEER in the germline V gene. This CDR3 has 14 residues. The CDR3 reads CASSQDPGQGTAFF. The CDR3 DNA reads as TGCGCCAGCAGCCAAGACCCCGGTCAGGGGACGGCTTTCTTT.

CDR3 residues: CASSPHRGTETQYF. The CDR3, as DNA: TGTGCCAGCAGCCCCCACAGGGGGACGGAGACCCAGTACTTC. The chain couples TRBV7-2 to TRBJ2-5; 8 bases line up with TRBD1. Germline V gives CDR1 SGHTA, CDR2 FQGNSA. The trim removed 5 bases at V and 5 bases at J, leaving 7 bases unmatched. The CDR3 length is 14 residues. Full variable domain (remainder filled in from reference TRBV7-2 and TRBJ2-5): GAGVSQSPSNKVTEKGKDVELRCDPISGHTALYWYRQSLGQGLEFLIYFQGNSAPDKSGLPSDRFSAERTGGSVSTLTIQRTQQEDSAVYLCASSPHRGTETQYFGPGTRLLVL.

The chain is built from TRBV14 and TRBJ1-1; D may be TRBD1 (6 bases). V was clipped by 7 bases and J by 8 bases, with 17 bases between them. Germline CDR1 is SGHDN and CDR2 is FVKESK. The CDR3 totals 13 residues. The CDR3, as DNA: TGTGCCAGCACCAGGTGGGGGCAGGGGGAAGCTTTCTTT. As protein: CASTRWGQGEAFF.

The chain employs TRBV5-1 and TRBJ2-5; TRBD2 is a possible D gene (5 bases). Trimming stripped 4 bases from V and 1 base from J, with 11 bases between. The germline gives CDR1 SGHRS, CDR2 YFSETQ. The CDR3 is 14 amino acids. For the CDR3, the DNA is TGCGCCAGCAGCAGATACGGGGTCCAAGAGACCCAGTACTTC. It translates to CASSRYGVQETQYF.

The rearrangement links TRBV18 to TRBJ2-2, with 10 bases that match TRBD2. This CDR3 is built from 17 residues. The V segment lost 3 bases and the J segment 4 bases; nucleotides outside the gene matches: 8. Germline-derived CDR1 and CDR2 are KGHSH and LQKENI. In DNA form, the CDR3 reads TGTGCCAGCTCACCCGCTAGTAGCGGGGGGAGCACCGGGGAGCTGTTTTTT. Its protein is CASSPASSGGSTGELFF.

This clonotype was seen more than once but under ten times. The chain is built from TRBV6-5 and TRBJ2-5; either TRBD1 or TRBD2 may supply D (5 bases each). The V gene lost 2 bases and the J gene lost 3 bases, with 13 bases spanning the gap. Germline CDR1 is MNHEY and CDR2 is SVGAGI. This CDR3 is 15 amino acids long. CDR3 region: CASSYDGAGEETQYF. The DNA for the CDR3 is TGTGCCAGCAGTTACGACGGGGCTGGGGAAGAGACCCAGTACTTC.

The chain combines TRBV6-5 with TRBJ1-1; D unclear. Germline values: CDR1 MNHEY, CDR2 SVGAGI. The CDR3 is 10 residues long. Trimming shortened V by 11 bases and J by 10 bases, and 14 bases separated the two germline ends. CDR3 in DNA: TGTGCCGCCGGAGGGATGGGAGCTTTCTTT. Its translation: CAAGGMGAFF.

CDR3 nucleotides: TGCAGTGCCCGACAGGGGGAACTGGAGCAGTACTTC. Encoded protein: CSARQGELEQYF. The chain combines TRBV20-1 with TRBJ2-7; 9 positions match TRBD1. Per the germline V gene, CDR1 is DFQATT and CDR2 is SNEGSKA (reference sequence). Losses at the gene ends were 6 bases for V and 7 bases for J; bases not matched to a gene: 7. The CDR3 is 12 amino acids.

The CDR3 nucleotides read TGTGCCAGCAGCGTAAGCGGGTCCTCTGGAAACACCATATATTTT. Translated: CASSVSGSSGNTIYF. The chain employs TRBV9 and TRBJ1-3, with no clear D. Trimming took 1 base from V and 0 from J, leaving 8 bases between them. The CDR3 has 15 residues. Germline CDR1 is SGDLS and CDR2 is YYNGEE. The entire variable domain, with the rest obtained from reference TRBV9 and TRBJ1-3, is as follows: DSGVTQTPKHLITATGQRVTLRCSPRSGDLSVYWYQQSLDQGLQFLIQYYNGEERAKGNILERFSAQQFPDLHSELNLSSLELGDSALYFCASSVSGSSGNTIYFGEGSWLTVV.

The chain recombines TRBV4-1 with TRBJ2-1; perhaps TRBD1 as D (6 bases). The length of the CDR3 is 14 residues. Germline V CDR1 and CDR2: MGHRA, YSYEKL. V lost 3 bases and J 9 bases, leaving 15 bases between the germline ends. For the CDR3, the DNA is TGCGCCAGCAGCCACCCCGGGACATTGGGTGAGCAGTTCTTC. Translated: CASSHPGTLGEQFF.